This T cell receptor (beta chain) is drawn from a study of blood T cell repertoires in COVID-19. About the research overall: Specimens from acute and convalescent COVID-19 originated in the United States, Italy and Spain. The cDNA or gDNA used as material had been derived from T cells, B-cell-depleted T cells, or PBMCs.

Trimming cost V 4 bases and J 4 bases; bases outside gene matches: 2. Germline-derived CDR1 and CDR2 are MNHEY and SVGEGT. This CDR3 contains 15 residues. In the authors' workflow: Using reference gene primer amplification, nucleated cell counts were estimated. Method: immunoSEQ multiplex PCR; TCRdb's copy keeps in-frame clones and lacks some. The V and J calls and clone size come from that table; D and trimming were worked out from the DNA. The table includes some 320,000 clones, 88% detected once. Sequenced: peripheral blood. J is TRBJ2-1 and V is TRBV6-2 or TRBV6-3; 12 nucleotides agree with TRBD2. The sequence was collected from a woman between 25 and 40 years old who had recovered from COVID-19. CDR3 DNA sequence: TGTGCCAGCAGTTCTAGCGGGGGGGATTACAATGAGCAGTTCTTC. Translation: CASSSSGGDYNEQFF.